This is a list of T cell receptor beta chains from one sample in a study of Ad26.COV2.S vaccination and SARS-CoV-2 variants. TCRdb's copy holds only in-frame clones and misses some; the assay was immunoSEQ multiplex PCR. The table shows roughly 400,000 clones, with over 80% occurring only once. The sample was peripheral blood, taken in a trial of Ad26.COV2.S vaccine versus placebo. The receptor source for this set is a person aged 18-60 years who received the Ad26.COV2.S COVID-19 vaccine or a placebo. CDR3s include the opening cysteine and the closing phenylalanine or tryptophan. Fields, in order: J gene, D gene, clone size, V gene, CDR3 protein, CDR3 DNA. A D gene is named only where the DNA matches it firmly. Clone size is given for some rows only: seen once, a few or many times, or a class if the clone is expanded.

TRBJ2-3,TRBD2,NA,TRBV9,CASSVGGLAGLTDTQYF,TGTGCCAGCAGCGTAGGGGGGCTAGCGGGCCTCACAGATACGCAGTATTTT
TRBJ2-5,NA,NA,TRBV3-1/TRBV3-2,CASSQALGLRGETQYF,TGTGCCAGCAGCCAAGCTCTTGGGTTACGAGGAGAGACCCAGTACTTC
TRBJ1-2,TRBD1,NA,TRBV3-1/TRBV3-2,CASSRTGRNYGYTF,TGTGCCAGCAGCCGGACAGGCAGAAACTATGGCTACACCTTC
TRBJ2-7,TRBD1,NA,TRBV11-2,CASSSRQGVKSYEQYF,TGTGCCAGCAGCTCCAGACAGGGGGTGAAGTCCTACGAGCAGTACTTC
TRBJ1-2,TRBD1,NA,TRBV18,CASSPTGQGAGGYTF,TGTGCCAGCTCGCCCACCGGACAGGGGGCGGGAGGCTACACCTTC
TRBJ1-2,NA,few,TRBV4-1,CASSPNRAREDYGYTF,TGCGCCAGCAGCCCCAACCGGGCCAGGGAGGACTATGGCTACACCTTC
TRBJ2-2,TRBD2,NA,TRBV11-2,CASSSSRLAGGGRLFF,TGTGCCAGCAGCTCCTCGAGACTAGCGGGGGGCGGAAGGCTGTTTTTT
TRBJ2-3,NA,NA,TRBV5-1,CASSPLQGTDTQYF,TGCGCCAGCAGCCCCCTACAGGGAACAGATACGCAGTATTTT
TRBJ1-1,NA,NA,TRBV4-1,CASSQKPLGGLTPKGAFF,TGCGCCAGCAGCCAAAAACCGTTAGGAGGTCTTACCCCCAAAGGAGCTTTCTTT
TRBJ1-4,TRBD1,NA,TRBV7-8,CASSSHRGPASNEKLFF,TGTGCCAGCAGCTCCCACAGGGGACCAGCGTCTAATGAAAAACTGTTTTTT
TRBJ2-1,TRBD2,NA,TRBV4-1,CASSQKVYSGVTGKNGEQFF,TGCGCCAGCAGCCAAAAGGTCTACAGCGGGGTGACGGGAAAAAATGGTGAGCAGTTCTTC
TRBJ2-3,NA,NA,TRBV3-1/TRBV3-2,CASSQGVQRAGDTQYF,TGTGCCAGCAGCCAAGGGGTCCAGCGAGCAGGAGATACGCAGTATTTT
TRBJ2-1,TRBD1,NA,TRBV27,CASSNRGRYNEQFF,TGTGCCAGCAGTAACAGGGGGCGGTACAATGAGCAGTTCTTC
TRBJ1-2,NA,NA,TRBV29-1,CSVEWGRAYGYTF,TGCAGCGTTGAATGGGGTCGGGCTTATGGCTACACCTTC
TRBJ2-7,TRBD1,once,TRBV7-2,CASSLPQGAGGEQYF,TGTGCCAGCAGCTTACCACAGGGGGCCGGTGGAGAGCAGTACTTC
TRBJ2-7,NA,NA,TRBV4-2,CASSESREQYF,TGTGCCAGCAGCGAATCTCGGGAGCAGTACTTC
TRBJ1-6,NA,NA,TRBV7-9,CASSPSTYNSPLHF,TGTGCCAGCAGCCCCTCCACCTATAATTCACCCCTCCACTTT
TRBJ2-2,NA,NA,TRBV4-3,CASSQAGSIGELFF,TGCGCCAGCAGCCAAGCAGGGAGTATCGGGGAGCTGTTTTTT
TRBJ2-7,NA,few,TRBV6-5,CASSRTATAYEQYF,TGTGCCAGCAGTCGGACAGCCACCGCCTACGAGCAGTACTTC
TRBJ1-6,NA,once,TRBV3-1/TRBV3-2,CASSQGRSPLHF,TGTGCCAGCAGCCAAGGCCGCTCACCCCTCCACTTT
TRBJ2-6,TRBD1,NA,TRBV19,CASSPTGGSGANVLTF,TGTGCCAGTAGTCCGACAGGGGGGTCAGGGGCCAACGTCCTGACTTTC
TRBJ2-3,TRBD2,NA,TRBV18,CASSPRLAGGDGTDTQYF,TGTGCCAGCTCACCTCGACTAGCGGGGGGGGACGGCACAGATACGCAGTATTTT
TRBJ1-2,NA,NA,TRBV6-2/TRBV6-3,CASSFLGFGYTF,TGTGCCAGCAGTTTCCTCGGGTTCGGCTACACCTTC